The 28 T cell receptor beta chains below come from one sample, sequenced in a study of blood T cell repertoires in COVID-19. Some clones are missing from TCRdb's copy, which holds only in-frame ones; the method was immunoSEQ multiplex PCR. The data show 400,000 to 450,000 clones, 80% to 90% seen once. Specimen: peripheral blood. These receptors all stem from a man aged 18-30 years with COVID-19, enrolled during active disease.

This clone has a handful of counts. The chain links TRBV2 to TRBJ1-1, with 7 bases aligning to TRBD1. V dropped 6 bases and J dropped 3; count of bases not matched to a gene: 7. The CDR3 spans 14 residues. Looked up from germline, CDR1 is SNHLY and CDR2 is FYNNEI. Here the CDR3 DNA reads TGTGCCAGCAGGCTGACAGGGTTGGACACTGAAGCTTTCTTT. Translating it yields CASRLTGLDTEAFF.

The chain carries TRBV5-5 and TRBJ2-7, with a tentative D call TRBD1 (6 bases). Looked up from germline, CDR1 is SGHKS and CDR2 is YYEKEE (reference sequence). This CDR3 has 16 amino acids. The V end was cut by 5 bases, the J end by 3 bases, with 21 bases between. CDR3 loop: CASSTLVGTRFYEQYF. In nucleotides, the CDR3 is TGTGCCAGCAGTACTTTAGTCGGGACACGATTCTACGAGCAGTACTTC.

This chain uses TRBV28 with TRBJ2-1; 10 bases match TRBD2. The CDR3 length is 18 residues. Germline-derived CDR1 and CDR2 are MDHEN and SYDVKM. Trimming cost V 6 bases and J 4 bases; bases outside gene matches: 15. CDR3 sequence (DNA): TGTGCCAGCAGCCCCAACCTCATAGCGGGAGGCACATACAATGAGCAGTTCTTC. Amino acid sequence: CASSPNLIAGGTYNEQFF.

The CDR3 is CATSNPGARDTQYF. The CDR3 nucleotides are TGTGCCACCAGCAACCCGGGAGCCCGAGATACGCAGTATTTT. The rearrangement joins TRBV15 to TRBJ2-3; D is possibly TRBD2 (6 bases). The CDR3 length is 14 residues. Germline-derived CDR1 and CDR2 are LNHNV and YYDKDF (reference sequence). Trimming took 4 bases from V and 5 from J, leaving 13 bases between them. The full variable domain, its missing parts supplied by reference TRBV15 and TRBJ2-3, is DAMVIQNPRYQVTQFGKPVTLSCSQTLNHNVMYWYQQKSSQAPKLLFHYYDKDFNNEADTPDNFQSRRPNTSFCFLDIRSPGLGDTAMYLCATSNPGARDTQYFGPGTRLTVL.

The V gene is TRBV6-5, the J gene TRBJ2-3; 7 bases are shared with TRBD1. The germline gives CDR1 MNHEY, CDR2 SVGAGI. This CDR3 contains 15 residues. Trimming at V came to 7 bases and at J to 6 bases, leaving 13 bases not matched to a gene. The CDR3 sequence is CASMKGALQSDTQYF. CDR3 DNA sequence: TGTGCCAGCATGAAGGGGGCGCTACAGTCGGATACGCAGTATTTT.

This clone was counted between two and nine times. This chain joins TRBV21-1 and TRBJ2-3; the D segment call TRBD2 is taken from the table without a DNA check. TRBV21-1 is listed as a pseudogene. The length of the CDR3 is 21 residues. CDR3 in DNA: TGTGCCAGCAGCAAAAGCCATCCTCTAGCGGGAGGGCCGGGGTTCACAGATACGCAGTATTTT. Protein sequence: CASSKSHPLAGGPGFTDTQYF.

This rearrangement joins TRBV4-1 to TRBJ2-1; 7 bases match TRBD2. With V trimmed by 0 bases and J by 1 base, 6 bases remained unmatched. Germline values: CDR1 MGHRA, CDR2 YSYEKL. The length of the CDR3 is 17 residues. CDR3 nucleotide sequence: TGCGCCAGCAGCCAAGAGGGGGGGGTACGGTCCTACAATGAGCAGTTCTTC. It encodes CASSQEGGVRSYNEQFF.

This chain's CDR3 is CASSPSGTHHMSTRTQYF. The DNA of the CDR3 is TGTGCCAGCAGCCCCAGCGGGACACATCACATGAGTACGAGGACCCAGTACTTC. The chain employs TRBV5-4 and TRBJ2-5; a weak D match, TRBD2 (7 bases). The CDR3 is 18 amino acids. With 4 bases removed from V and 7 bases from J, the gap between germline ends came to 29 bases. Germline values: CDR1 SGHNT, CDR2 YYREEE (reference sequence).

The V gene is TRBV5-6, the J gene TRBJ1-6; D uncertain. The CDR3 sequence is 13 residues long. Trimming took 1 base from V and 10 from J, leaving 9 bases between them. The germline gives CDR1 SGHDT, CDR2 YYEEEE. CDR3 nucleotides: TGTGCCAGCAGCTTGAGGGAGGAGTCACCCCTCCACTTT. Translation gives CASSLREESPLHF.

The chain links TRBV6-5 to TRBJ2-7; no firm D call. CDR3 size: 12 residues. The V gene's germline CDR1 is MNHEY and CDR2 SVGAGI. Trimming removed 7 bases from V and 3 bases from J, with 10 bases in between. CDR3 amino acids: CASTYRDYEQYF. CDR3 nucleotide sequence: TGTGCCAGCACCTACCGAGACTACGAGCAGTACTTC.

This chain connects TRBV6-5 to TRBJ2-1; 7 nucleotides align to TRBD2. V gave up 2 bases and J gave up 3 bases; unmatched junction bases: 1. The germline V gene encodes CDR1 MNHEY and CDR2 SVGAGI. CDR3 length: 14 amino acids. This CDR3 is CASSYAGDYNEQFF. CDR3 bases: TGTGCCAGCAGTTACGCGGGGGACTACAATGAGCAGTTCTTC.

As DNA, the CDR3 is TGTGCCTGGAGCCCCCGACTAGCGGGAGTATCAGAGACCCAGTACTTC. Protein product: CAWSPRLAGVSETQYF. This chain joins TRBV30 and TRBJ2-5; 12 bases are shared with TRBD2. After removal of 3 bases from V and 4 bases from J, the junction contained 9 bases not matched to a gene. CDR3 length: 16 amino acids. Germline-derived CDR1 and CDR2 are GTSNPN and SVGIG (reference sequence).

J is TRBJ1-6 and V is TRBV10-2; 9 positions agree with TRBD1. Trimming took 10 bases from V and 6 from J; bases not matched to a gene: 4. Per the germline V gene, CDR1 is WSHSY and CDR2 is SAAADI. CDR3 length equals 13 residues. The CDR3 here is CATKTGGNSPLHF. DNA for the CDR3: TGCGCCACCAAGACAGGGGGTAATTCACCCCTCCACTTT.

The chain carries TRBV12-3 or TRBV12-4 and TRBJ2-5; D may be TRBD2 (5 bases). V was shortened by 2 bases and J by 2 bases, with 6 bases between the two germline ends. The CDR3 extends over 13 amino acids. CDR3 bases: TGTGCCAGCAGTTTACCGGGACAAGAGACCCAGTACTTC. Its protein is CASSLPGQETQYF.

The chain carries TRBV4-1 and TRBJ2-6; 8 nucleotides match TRBD1. V was clipped by 3 bases and J by 1 base; unmatched bases: 14. The CDR3 runs 20 residues. Germline-derived CDR1 and CDR2 are MGHRA and YSYEKL. CDR3 DNA sequence: TGCGCCAGCAGCCACCCCCGACGAGTGGACAGGGTATCTGGGGCCAACGTCCTGACTTTC. Translating gives CASSHPRRVDRVSGANVLTF.

The chain employs TRBV4-2 and TRBJ2-1, with a tentative D call TRBD2 (7 bases). Trimming pared 3 bases from V and 2 bases from J, leaving 17 bases between. The CDR3 has 17 amino acids. Germline lookup yields CDR1 LGHNA and CDR2 YNFKEQ. Here the CDR3 reads CASSHPGGALTYNEQFF. The CDR3 DNA reads TGTGCCAGCAGCCACCCTGGGGGGGCCTTAACCTACAATGAGCAGTTCTTC.

This rearrangement joins TRBV19 to TRBJ2-2; 9 bases are shared with TRBD2. The J segment lost 3 bases and the V segment lost 5 bases, leaving 10 bases of the junction unmatched. There are 17 residues in the CDR3. Germline V lookup: CDR1 LNHDA, CDR2 SQIVND (reference sequence). CDR3 coding DNA: TGTGCCAGTAGTCCCATTCTAGCGGGGTTGGACACCGGGGAGCTGTTTTTT. Translating gives CASSPILAGLDTGELFF.

The rearrangement links TRBV5-1 to TRBJ2-2, with a tentative D call TRBD2 (7 bases). There are 14 residues in the CDR3. Trimming left V 3 bases short and J 7 bases short, with 13 bases between. The V gene's germline CDR1 is SGHRS and CDR2 YFSETQ. CDR3 sequence reads: CASSSGGAGGELFF. In nucleotides, the CDR3 is TGCGCCAGCAGCTCGGGGGGCGCGGGCGGGGAGCTGTTTTTT.

The V and J genes are TRBV5-6 and TRBJ2-7, with 9 bases aligning to TRBD1. From germline, CDR1 is SGHDT and CDR2 YYEEEE. The CDR3 loop spans 16 amino acids. After removal of 3 bases from V and 2 bases from J, the junction contained 9 bases not matched to a gene. The CDR3 is CASSSIGQGPTYEQYF. The CDR3 DNA sequence: TGTGCCAGCAGCTCCATAGGACAGGGGCCAACCTACGAGCAGTACTTC.

The chain combines TRBV7-8 with TRBJ2-6; D may be TRBD1 (6 bases). From germline, CDR1 is SGHVS and CDR2 FQNEAQ. The V gene lost 3 bases and the J gene lost 0 bases, with 15 bases spanning the gap. CDR3 size: 18 residues. In DNA, the CDR3 is TGTGCCAGCAGCTTCGGGTCCCCAGGGGCCTCTGGGGCCAACGTCCTGACTTTC. It is translated as CASSFGSPGASGANVLTF.

The chain joins TRBV7-3 to TRBJ1-1, with 9 bases fitting TRBD1. The CDR3 is 16 residues long. The V segment lost 3 bases and the J segment 5 bases; nucleotides outside the gene matches: 10. Germline V lookup: CDR1 SGHTA, CDR2 FQGTGA. The CDR3 DNA is TGTGCCAGCAGCTTGATGGCAACAGGGGGCTTGACTGAAGCTTTCTTT. It encodes CASSLMATGGLTEAFF.

J is TRBJ2-7 and V is TRBV21-1; TRBD2 was called by the table and not checked on the DNA. TRBV21-1 is reported as a pseudogene. The CDR3 is 15 residues long. Written as DNA, the CDR3 is TGTGCCAGCAGCAAATCACAACCCCGGGGGACCGAGCAGTACTTC. Amino acid sequence: CASSKSQPRGTEQYF.

V usage is TRBV11-2 and J usage is TRBJ1-6; D might be TRBD1 (5 bases). From germline, CDR1 is SGHAT and CDR2 FQNNGV. The CDR3 covers 15 residues. The V end was cut by 1 base, the J end by 7 bases, with 11 bases between. In DNA form, the CDR3 reads TGTGCCAGCAGCTTAGGGGCCGGGGGGAATTCACCCCTCCACTTT. The encoded protein is CASSLGAGGNSPLHF.

The chain has TRBV11-3 and TRBJ2-7; D unclear. V lost 4 bases, J lost 0 bases, and 19 bases lay in between. The CDR3 contains 17 residues. Germline V gives CDR1 SGHNT, CDR2 YENEEA. DNA for the CDR3: TGTGCCAGCAGCTCCCGGCGGCGGCACAAGTTCTCCTACGAGCAGTACTTC. As protein: CASSSRRRHKFSYEQYF. Full variable domain (rest looked up from reference TRBV11-3 and TRBJ2-7): EAGVVQSPRYKIIEKKQPVAFWCNPISGHNTLYWYLQNLGQGPELLIRYENEEAVDDSQLPKDRFSAERLKGVDSTLKIQPAELGDSAVYLCASSSRRRHKFSYEQYFGPGTRLTVT.

V gene TRBV5-6 combines with J gene TRBJ2-1; D unresolved. This CDR3 has 11 amino acids. V was clipped by 0 bases and J by 15 bases, with 10 bases between them. CDR1 SGHDT and CDR2 YYEEEE come from the germline V gene. In DNA form, the CDR3 reads TGTGCCAGCAGCTTGGGGAGACTCGGGTTCTTC. It specifies CASSLGRLGFF.

The chain is built from TRBV7-8 and TRBJ2-3, with 14 bases lining up with TRBD2. Germline V lookup: CDR1 SGHVS, CDR2 FQNEAQ. J gave up 9 bases and V 1 base, and 6 bases lay outside the gene matches. CDR3 size: 16 residues. This CDR3 reads CASSLGRLAGGQTQYF. As DNA, the CDR3 is TGTGCCAGCAGCTTAGGGCGACTAGCGGGGGGGCAAACGCAGTATTTT.

The chain carries TRBV4-2 and TRBJ2-6; 12 bases align to TRBD1. The CDR3 has 18 amino acids. With 2 bases clipped from V and 4 bases from J, the junction kept 6 bases outside the gene matches. Germline V gene sequence: CDR1 LGHNA, CDR2 YNFKEQ. For the CDR3, the DNA is TGTGCCAGCAGCCAATGGGGACAGGGGGCAGGGGGGGCCAACGTCCTGACTTTC. Translating gives CASSQWGQGAGGANVLTF.

V usage is TRBV28 and J usage is TRBJ1-1, with 7 bases that match TRBD1. With 8 bases clipped from V and 9 bases from J, the junction kept 18 bases outside the gene matches. The CDR3 is 15 amino acids. The germline V gene has CDR1 MDHEN and CDR2 SYDVKM. CDR3 bases: TGTGCCAGCGGACTAAGAACAGGGGTTTTTTTCCAAGCTTTCTTT. It translates to CASGLRTGVFFQAFF. The full variable domain, rest sourced from reference TRBV28 and TRBJ1-1, is DVKVTQSSRYLVKRTGEKVFLECVQDMDHENMFWYRQDPGLGLRLIYFSYDVKMKEKGDIPEGYSVSREKKERFSLILESASTNQTSMYLCASGLRTGVFFQAFFGQGTRLTVV.